The 8 T cell receptor beta chains listed next were all sequenced from one sample in a study of T-cell reconstitution after alpha-beta-depleted transplantation in children. A TCRbeta library incorporating unique molecular identifiers was prepared. One entry per CDR3 protein, called by TCRdb with MiXCR from the PCR reads. The sample has some 550,000 distinct CDR3 sequences, more than 20% seen once. The sample was PBMCs, mostly from graft donor cells, taken 360 days after TCRalphabeta/CD19-depleted stem cell transplant. These receptors all come from a boy in the first two years of life who had a stem cell transplant for acute myeloid leukemia, so the T cells may come from the graft donor.

This clonotype was seen only a few times. The genes are TRBV6-5 and TRBJ1-6; tentative D call: TRBD1 (6 bases). CDR3 size: 17 residues. Trimming took 4 bases from V and 5 from J, leaving 18 bases between them. The germline CDR1 and CDR2 sequences are MNHEY and SVGAGI. The chain's CDR3 is CASSSRPGAEDNSPLHF. In DNA, the CDR3 is TGTGCCAGCAGTTCTCGTCCGGGGGCGGAGGATAATTCACCCCTCCACTTT.

This clonotype was seen only a few times. The gene calls are TRBV24-1 and TRBJ1-5; tentative D call: TRBD1 (5 bases). CDR3 size: 18 residues. The V gene's germline CDR1 is KGHDR and CDR2 SFDVKD. V was trimmed by 3 bases and J by 0 bases, leaving 17 bases between them. CDR3 nucleotide sequence: TGTGCCACCAGTGATGGTACGACAGCACCTCGTAGCAATCAGCCCCAGCATTTT. It translates to CATSDGTTAPRSNQPQHF.

This clonotype was picked up many times. V gene TRBV5-1 combines with J gene TRBJ2-3; D possibly uses TRBD1 or TRBD2 (5 bases each). The V end lost 4 bases, the J end lost 2 bases, and 17 bases lay between the germline ends. The CDR3 has 16 amino acids. The germline gives CDR1 SGHRS, CDR2 YFSETQ. CDR3 loop: CASSPSGQVITDTQYF. CDR3 DNA sequence: TGCGCCAGCAGCCCCTCGGGGCAGGTGATCACAGATACGCAGTATTTT.

This clonotype was picked up a small number of times. The chain uses TRBV6-2 or TRBV6-3 and TRBJ1-5, with unresolved D. The CDR3 runs 13 residues. Trimming took off 5 bases at V and 6 bases at J, with 11 bases between the two ends. Germline lookup yields CDR1 MNHEY and CDR2 SVGEGT. In nucleotides, the CDR3 is TGTGCCAGCAGTCTCCTGGGGAGTCAGCCCCAGCATTTT. Its protein is CASSLLGSQPQHF.

The table lists this clonotype with many counts. This chain links TRBV7-2 with TRBJ2-3; D not certain. The CDR3 extends over 12 amino acids. Germline V gene lookup returns CDR1 SGHTA and CDR2 FQGNSA. The V end lost 1 base, the J end lost 6 bases, and 5 bases lay between the germline ends. The chain's CDR3 is CASSLVRDTQYF. As DNA, the CDR3 is TGTGCCAGCAGCTTAGTAAGGGATACGCAGTATTTT.

This clonotype occurred many times. The chain is built from TRBV12-3 or TRBV12-4 and TRBJ1-4; 7 positions agree with TRBD1. The CDR3 extends over 14 amino acids. Trimming removed 6 bases from V and 6 bases from J; junction bases left unmatched: 7. CDR3: CASRTGTVYEKLFF. The CDR3 coding sequence is TGTGCCAGCAGAACCGGGACAGTATATGAAAAACTGTTTTTT.

The chain recombines TRBV4-3 with TRBJ2-7; 12 bases line up with TRBD1. The junction had 8 bases not matched to a gene; V was cut back by 1 base and J by 4 bases. This CDR3 has 17 amino acids. The V gene's germline CDR1 is LGHNA and CDR2 YSLEER. The CDR3 sequence is CASSQARGQGAMYEQYF. The CDR3 nucleotides read TGCGCCAGCAGCCAAGCGAGGGGACAGGGGGCAATGTACGAGCAGTACTTC.

The chain carries TRBV24-1 and TRBJ2-2, with D tentatively TRBD1 (5 bases). The CDR3 extends over 15 amino acids. The V end lost 6 bases, the J end lost 3 bases, and 13 bases lay between the germline ends. The V gene's germline CDR1 is KGHDR and CDR2 SFDVKD. DNA for the CDR3: TGTGCCACCAGTCCGTCCACGACAGACACCGGGGAGCTGTTTTTT. It is translated as CATSPSTTDTGELFF.